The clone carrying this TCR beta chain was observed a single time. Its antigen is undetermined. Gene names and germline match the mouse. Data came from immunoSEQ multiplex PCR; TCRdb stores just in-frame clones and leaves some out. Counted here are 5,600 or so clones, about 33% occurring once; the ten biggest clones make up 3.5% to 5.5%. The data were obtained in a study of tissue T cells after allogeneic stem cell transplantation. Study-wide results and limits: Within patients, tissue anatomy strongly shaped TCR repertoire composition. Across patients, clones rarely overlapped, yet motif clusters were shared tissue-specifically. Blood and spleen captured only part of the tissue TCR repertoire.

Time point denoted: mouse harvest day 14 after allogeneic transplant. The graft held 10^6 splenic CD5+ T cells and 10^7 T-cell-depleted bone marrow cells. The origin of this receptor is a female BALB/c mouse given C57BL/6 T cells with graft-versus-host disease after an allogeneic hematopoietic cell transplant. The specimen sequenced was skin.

The CDR3 region is CASGDRENSDYTF. CDR3 bases read: TGTGCCAGCGGGGACAGGGAAAACTCCGACTACACC. This chain joins TRBV13-2 and TRBJ1-2, with 8 bases aligning to TRBD1. The sequenced fragment ends 1 residue before the CDR3 boundary, so the rest is inferred from the germline J gene. V was pared by 5 bases and J by 1 base, with 1 base of the junction left unmatched. Per the germline V gene, CDR1 is NNHNN and CDR2 is SYGAGS (reference sequence). The CDR3 totals 13 residues.